Below are 22 T cell receptor beta chains sequenced from a single sample in a study of T cell responses to AZD1222 COVID-19 vaccine. Data came from immunoSEQ multiplex PCR; TCRdb stores just in-frame clones and leaves some out. The sample contains approximately 60,000 clones, around 86% of which appear only once. The sample here was peripheral blood, taken on day 0 of AZD1222 vaccination. The receptors originated from an adult in good health.

The gene calls are TRBV1 and TRBJ1-5. TRBV1 is an annotated pseudogene. The CDR3 contains 16 residues. CDR3 loop: CTSSHETRDSNQPQHF. The CDR3 nucleotides are TGCACCAGCAGCCATGAGACGAGGGATAGCAATCAGCCCCAGCATTTT.

In DNA form, the CDR3 reads TGCGCCAGCAGCGGGGAGGCCTACGAGCAGTACTTC. This sequence encodes CASSGEAYEQYF. This rearrangement joins TRBV5-1 to TRBJ2-7; a weak D match, TRBD2 (6 bases). With 4 bases removed from V and 2 bases from J, the gap between germline ends came to 7 bases. Germline values: CDR1 SGHRS, CDR2 YFSETQ. CDR3 length equals 12 residues.

The J gene is TRBJ2-7, the V gene TRBV6-2 or TRBV6-3, with 12 bases fitting TRBD2. Germline V CDR1 and CDR2: MNHEY, SVGEGT. The CDR3 totals 17 residues. J lost 3 bases, V lost 2 bases, and 8 bases had no gene match. The CDR3 loop reads CASSYPSGRASDYEQYF. DNA for the CDR3: TGTGCCAGCAGTTACCCTAGCGGGAGGGCCTCGGACTACGAGCAGTACTTC.

The CDR3 sequence: CASSLLAGGFDKTQYF. The DNA of the CDR3 is TGTGCCAGCAGCTTGCTAGCGGGAGGATTCGACAAAACGCAGTATTTT. The chain employs TRBV7-2 and TRBJ2-3; TRBD2 aligns across 11 bases. V lost 3 bases to trimming and J lost 9 bases; unmatched junction nucleotides: 11. The CDR3 is 16 amino acids. The germline CDR1 and CDR2 sequences are SGHTA and FQGNSA.

The chain is built from TRBV6-1 and TRBJ2-7; D call uncertain. The CDR3 has 12 residues. The V end was cut by 5 bases, the J end by 2 bases, with 7 bases between. Germline loops: CDR1 MNHNS, CDR2 SASEGT. CDR3 sequence: CASSSGPYEQYF. CDR3 in DNA: TGTGCCAGCAGTTCCGGCCCCTACGAGCAGTACTTC.

CDR3 region: CASEPGDYPYEQYF. In DNA, the CDR3 is TGTGCCAGCGAACCGGGAGATTATCCCTACGAGCAGTACTTC. This sequence joins TRBV28 and TRBJ2-7, with D maybe TRBD2 (6 bases). Trimming took off 8 bases at V and 2 bases at J, with 16 bases between the two ends. Per germline, CDR1 MDHEN and CDR2 SYDVKM. The CDR3 length is 14 residues.

The gene calls are TRBV28 and TRBJ1-2; unclear D gene. The CDR3 contains 14 residues. V shed 5 bases and J shed 0 bases, with 10 bases lying between them. Germline V gives CDR1 MDHEN, CDR2 SYDVKM. CDR3 DNA: TGTGCCAGCAGTGCCCCAACCGCTAACTATGGCTACACCTTC. It is translated as CASSAPTANYGYTF.

This chain connects TRBV7-9 to TRBJ1-4; the match to TRBD1 covers 7 bases. The CDR3 consists of 18 residues. V lost 2 bases, J lost 1 base, and 10 bases stayed unmatched. Germline loops: CDR1 SEHNR, CDR2 FQNEAQ (reference sequence). In DNA, the CDR3 is TGTGCCAGCAGCTTACCCCTCGACAGGGTTGAAACTAATGAAAAACTGTTTTTT. It codes for CASSLPLDRVETNEKLFF.

Turning to this clone: The junction departs from germline at one end; a sequencing error may be responsible. The rearrangement joins TRBV4-2 to TRBJ1-6; D is perhaps TRBD1 (6 bases). The V gene's germline CDR1 is LGHNA and CDR2 YNFKEQ. The CDR3 runs 19 residues. DNA for the CDR3: TGTGCCAGCAGCCAAGAGAGGGCGGGGGGGCACTCCGATAATTCACCCCTCCACTTT. As protein: CASSQERAGGHSDNSPLHF.

The chain couples TRBV11-1 to TRBJ2-3; D gene ambiguous. CDR1 SGHAT and CDR2 FQDESV come from the germline V gene (reference sequence). This CDR3 comprises 15 residues. V lost 7 bases and J lost 5, with 19 bases in between. The CDR3 DNA reads as TGTGCCAGCACGATGAACGGGCAGGATGAAGATACGCAGTATTTT. This gives the protein CASTMNGQDEDTQYF. Full variable domain (outside the CDR3, taken from reference TRBV11-1 and TRBJ2-3): EAEVAQSPRYKITEKSQAVAFWCDPISGHATLYWYRQILGQGPELLVQFQDESVVDDSQLPKDRFSAERLKGVDSTLKIQPAELGDSAMYLCASTMNGQDEDTQYFGPGTRLTVL.

The chain has TRBV6-2 or TRBV6-3 and TRBJ1-2; the D gene is possibly TRBD1 (5 bases). CDR1 MNHEY and CDR2 SVGEGT come from the germline V gene. The CDR3 loop spans 18 amino acids. V dropped 2 bases and J dropped 3 bases, with 22 bases sitting between them. The CDR3 region has the DNA TGTGCCAGCAGTTACCCTACAGGCACCACCGGGGGGGACTATGGCTACACCTTC. Translation: CASSYPTGTTGGDYGYTF.

This rearrangement joins TRBV10-3 to TRBJ2-3, with 10 bases identical to TRBD2. V shed 4 bases, J shed 5 bases, and the junction held 3 bases outside the gene matches. The CDR3 spans 14 residues. CDR1 and CDR2 (germline): ENHRY, SYGVKD. The CDR3 sequence: CAISVAGGLDTQYF. The CDR3 nucleotides are TGTGCCATCAGTGTAGCGGGAGGTCTAGATACGCAGTATTTT.

This sequence joins TRBV19 and TRBJ2-1; 9 bases are a match to TRBD2. The CDR3 runs to 15 residues. CDR1 and CDR2 (germline): LNHDA, SQIVND (reference sequence). With V trimmed by 6 bases and J by 9 bases, 12 bases remained unmatched. This CDR3 is CASRAGTSPSTEQFF. CDR3 sequence (DNA): TGTGCCAGTAGGGCCGGGACTAGCCCCTCCACTGAGCAGTTCTTC.

This clone came up once. The J gene is TRBJ2-1, the V gene TRBV5-1, with 14 bases identical to TRBD2. Trimming cost V 2 bases and J 7 bases; bases outside gene matches: 5. Germline lookup yields CDR1 SGHRS and CDR2 YFSETQ. The CDR3 is made up of 16 amino acids. Here the CDR3 reads CASSFRGTSGRNEQFF. The CDR3 DNA is TGCGCCAGCAGCTTCCGGGGGACTAGCGGGAGAAATGAGCAGTTCTTC.

The table lists this clone with a count of one. The V and J genes are TRBV9 and TRBJ1-3; tentatively, D is TRBD1 (5 bases). The CDR3 loop spans 17 amino acids. Looked up from germline, CDR1 is SGDLS and CDR2 is YYNGEE. The V end lost 0 bases, the J end lost 2 bases, and 15 bases lay between the germline ends. CDR3 protein: CASSVDPLSGPGNTIYF. As DNA, the CDR3 is TGTGCCAGCAGCGTAGATCCTCTTTCAGGGCCTGGAAACACCATATATTTT.

The gene calls are TRBV18 and TRBJ2-7; possible D gene TRBD2, 5 bases. The CDR3 covers 14 residues. V lost 4 bases and J 0 bases, leaving 10 bases between the germline ends. Germline V gives CDR1 KGHSH, CDR2 LQKENI. The CDR3 spells CASSLQEDSYEQYF. The CDR3 DNA reads as TGTGCCAGCTCACTGCAGGAGGACTCCTACGAGCAGTACTTC. The full variable domain, completed using reference TRBV18 and TRBJ2-7, is NAGVMQNPRHLVRRRGQEARLRCSPMKGHSHVYWYRQLPEEGLKFMVYLQKENIIDESGMPKERFSAEFPKEGPSILRIQQVVRGDSAAYFCASSLQEDSYEQYFGPGTRLTVT.

The V gene is TRBV6-1, the J gene TRBJ2-3; no firm D call. V was trimmed by 2 bases and J by 1 base, leaving 10 bases between them. This CDR3 is 15 amino acids long. In germline, CDR1 is MNHNS, CDR2 SASEGT. The CDR3 spells CASSELVLGTDTQYF. CDR3 nucleotides: TGTGCCAGCAGTGAATTGGTGTTAGGCACAGATACGCAGTATTTT.

The genes are TRBV28 and TRBJ2-7; TRBD1 might be the D (5 bases). This CDR3 has 14 amino acids. Per the germline V gene, CDR1 is MDHEN and CDR2 is SYDVKM. Deletions cut 2 bases from V and 3 bases from J, with 11 bases between. CDR3 sequence reads: CASSLEAGNYEQYF. CDR3 in DNA: TGTGCCAGCAGTTTAGAAGCAGGGAACTACGAGCAGTACTTC.

The chain has TRBV30 and TRBJ1-6; no reliable D call. V shed 3 bases and J shed 7 bases, with 10 bases lying between them. The V gene's germline CDR1 is GTSNPN and CDR2 SVGIG (reference sequence). This CDR3 region has 13 residues. The CDR3 sequence is CAWSTGYNSPLHF. CDR3 sequence (DNA): TGTGCCTGGAGCACCGGGTACAATTCACCCCTCCACTTT.

V and J are TRBV28 and TRBJ1-1; 9 positions agree with TRBD1. V was clipped by 3 bases and J by 0 bases; unmatched bases: 8. The CDR3 is 17 amino acids. Per germline, CDR1 MDHEN and CDR2 SYDVKM. The CDR3 DNA reads as TGTGCCAGCAGTTTTCCGGACAGGGGCCCTATGAACACTGAAGCTTTCTTT. Translated, it gives CASSFPDRGPMNTEAFF.

The chain employs TRBV5-1 and TRBJ1-1; D remains ambiguous. The CDR3 is made up of 14 amino acids. The V and J ends lost 3 bases and 3 bases respectively, with 12 bases between them. Germline loops: CDR1 SGHRS, CDR2 YFSETQ. The CDR3 spells CASSWAPEDTEAFF. CDR3 nucleotides: TGCGCCAGCAGCTGGGCCCCGGAGGACACTGAAGCTTTCTTT.

This clone appeared a few times. The chain couples TRBV5-1 to TRBJ2-1, with 8 bases lining up with TRBD2. Germline lookup yields CDR1 SGHRS and CDR2 YFSETQ. V was clipped by 4 bases and J by 4 bases; unmatched bases: 10. The CDR3 is 16 amino acids. The CDR3 region is CASSPEASGQYNEQFF. DNA for the CDR3: TGCGCCAGCAGCCCGGAGGCTAGCGGGCAGTACAATGAGCAGTTCTTC.